A single sample gave rise to the 11 T cell receptor beta chains below, sequenced in a study of cytomegalovirus exposure and HLA in healthy donors. The primer mix had 60 Vbeta and 13 Jbeta primers. Some clones are missing from TCRdb's copy, which holds only in-frame ones; the method was immunoSEQ multiplex PCR. Of about 150,000 clones listed, 80% to 90% are singletons. The sequenced sample was PBMCs. Source of these receptors: a woman aged 40 to 50 in good health and CMV-seropositive.

Of note for this clone: A read error may account for a junction end that differs from germline. This sequence joins TRBV7-6 and TRBJ2-5; D may be TRBD1 (5 bases). Germline CDR1 reads SGHVS; CDR2 reads FNYEAQ. The CDR3 extends over 14 amino acids. CDR3 amino acids: CASSSGPVQEAQYF. The CDR3 region has the DNA TGTGCCAGCAGCTCAGGGCCAGTCCAAGAGGCCCAGTACTTC. Complete variable domain (other parts from reference TRBV7-6 and TRBJ2-5): GAGVSQSPRYKVTKRGQDVALRCDPISGHVSLYWYRQALGQGPEFLTYFNYEAQQDKSGLPNDRFSAERPEGSISTLTIQRTEQRDSAMYRCASSSGPVQEAQYFGPGTRLLVL.

This clone has only a few counts. V usage is TRBV4-2 and J usage is TRBJ1-1; tentative D call: TRBD1 (5 bases). Germline CDR1 and CDR2: LGHNA and YNFKEQ. V lost 1 base, J lost 5 bases, and 14 bases lay in between. The CDR3 has 15 amino acids. The CDR3 sequence is CASSQVDGGGTEAFF. In nucleotides, the CDR3 is TGTGCCAGCAGCCAAGTGGACGGGGGGGGGACTGAAGCTTTCTTT.

This clone has a handful of counts. The chain carries TRBV6-5 and TRBJ1-1; a weak D match, TRBD1 (6 bases). V lost 4 bases and J lost 10, with 13 bases in between. Germline V gives CDR1 MNHEY, CDR2 SVGAGI. The CDR3 has 12 amino acids. In DNA, the CDR3 is TGTGCCAGCAGTTTCTCAGGGGAGGTAGCTTTCTTT. Amino acid sequence: CASSFSGEVAFF.

This chain connects TRBV27 to TRBJ2-7; 10 bases are shared with TRBD2. The CDR3 length is 15 residues. Germline values: CDR1 MNHEY, CDR2 SMNVEV (reference sequence). The V and J ends lost 2 bases and 4 bases, in that order; junction bases with no gene match: 5. Written as DNA, the CDR3 is TGTGCCAGCAGTTTAACCGGGACTAGCGTGTACGAGCAGTACTTC. Translating gives CASSLTGTSVYEQYF.

V and J are TRBV5-8 and TRBJ2-2, with 8 bases matching TRBD1. With 8 bases clipped from V and 5 bases from J, the junction kept 11 bases outside the gene matches. Looked up from germline, CDR1 is SGHTS and CDR2 is YDEGEE. The CDR3 is made up of 15 amino acids. CDR3 sequence: CASTRGTGRTGELFF. The CDR3 coding sequence is TGTGCCAGTACCCGGGGGACAGGTCGAACCGGGGAGCTGTTTTTT.

In DNA form, the CDR3 reads TGTGCCACCCTTTCGACAGGGCGGAACACTGAAGCTTTCTTT. Translated, it gives CATLSTGRNTEAFF. The rearrangement joins TRBV6-1 to TRBJ1-1; 7 positions match TRBD1. Trimming at V came to 10 bases and at J to 1 base, leaving 9 bases not matched to a gene. Germline loops: CDR1 MNHNS, CDR2 SASEGT. CDR3 length equals 14 residues.

The chain carries TRBV29-1 and TRBJ1-5, with 7 bases that match TRBD1. The V gene end was trimmed by 4 bases and the J gene end by 1 base; junction bases not matched to a gene: 4. The CDR3 runs 14 residues. Germline CDR1 is SQVTM and CDR2 is ANQGSEA. This CDR3 reads CSVGNRGSNQPQHF. The DNA for the CDR3 is TGCAGCGTTGGGAACAGGGGCAGCAATCAGCCCCAGCATTTT.

This clone was detected once. The CDR3 DNA follows: TGTGCCAGCAGTGTTCTTGAAGGCAGGGCATACGAGCAGTACTTC. This translates into CASSVLEGRAYEQYF. This chain joins TRBV6-1 and TRBJ2-7, with D tentatively TRBD1 (5 bases). The germline CDR1 and CDR2 sequences are MNHNS and SASEGT. The V and J ends lost 4 bases and 4 bases respectively, with 17 bases between them. The CDR3 sequence is 15 residues long.

The DNA for the CDR3 is TGTGCCAGCAGCCTCGACAGGGGTGAAGCTTTCTTT. This sequence encodes CASSLDRGEAFF. This rearrangement joins TRBV11-2 to TRBJ1-1, with 8 bases identical to TRBD1. V gave up 5 bases and J gave up 7 bases; unmatched junction bases: 3. Germline CDR1 reads SGHAT; CDR2 reads FQNNGV. The CDR3 covers 12 residues.

The chain carries TRBV4-1 and TRBJ2-1, with D perhaps TRBD1 (6 bases). Trimming shortened V by 0 bases and J by 7 bases, and 19 bases separated the two germline ends. The CDR3 loop spans 17 amino acids. Germline V gene lookup returns CDR1 MGHRA and CDR2 YSYEKL. The CDR3 DNA follows: TGCGCCAGCAGCCAAGACGCACAGGGCCTCGGGGATAATGAGCAGTTCTTC. Amino acid sequence: CASSQDAQGLGDNEQFF.

The chain couples TRBV9 to TRBJ2-2, with 12 positions matching TRBD1. Trimming removed 2 bases from V and 3 bases from J; junction bases left unmatched: 5. The CDR3 consists of 17 residues. The germline CDR1 and CDR2 sequences are SGDLS and YYNGEE. CDR3 coding DNA: TGTGCCAGCAGCGTCGGGACAGGGGGCGTCCACACCGGGGAGCTGTTTTTT. It is translated as CASSVGTGGVHTGELFF.